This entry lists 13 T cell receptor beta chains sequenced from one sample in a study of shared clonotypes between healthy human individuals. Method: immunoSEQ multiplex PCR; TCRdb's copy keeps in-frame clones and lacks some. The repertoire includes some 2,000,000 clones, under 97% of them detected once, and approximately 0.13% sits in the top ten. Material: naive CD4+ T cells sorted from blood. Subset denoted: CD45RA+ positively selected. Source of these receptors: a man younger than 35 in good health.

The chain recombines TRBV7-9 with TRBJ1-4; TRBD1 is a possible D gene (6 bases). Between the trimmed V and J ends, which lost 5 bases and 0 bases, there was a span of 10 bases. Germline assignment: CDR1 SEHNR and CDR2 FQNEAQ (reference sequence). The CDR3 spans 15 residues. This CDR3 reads CASSVWTATNEKLFF. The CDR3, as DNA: TGTGCCAGCAGCGTTTGGACAGCAACTAATGAAAAACTGTTTTTT. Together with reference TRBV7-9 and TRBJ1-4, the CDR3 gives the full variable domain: DTGVSQNPRHKITKRGQNVTFRCDPISEHNRLYWYRQTLGQGPEFLTYFQNEAQLEKSRLLSDRFSAERPKGSFSTLEIQRTEQGDSAMYLCASSVWTATNEKLFFGSGTQLSVL.

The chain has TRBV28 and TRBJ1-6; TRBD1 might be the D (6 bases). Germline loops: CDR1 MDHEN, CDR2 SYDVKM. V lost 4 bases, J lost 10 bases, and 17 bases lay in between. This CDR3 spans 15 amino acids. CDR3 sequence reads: CASSSPQGISSPLHF. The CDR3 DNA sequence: TGTGCCAGCAGTTCCCCCCAGGGGATTAGCTCACCCCTCCACTTT.

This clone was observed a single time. In DNA, the CDR3 is TGTGCCAGCAGCGAAGGGACGGCCGATGGCTACACCTTC. Translated: CASSEGTADGYTF. V and J are TRBV11-2 and TRBJ1-2; D is possibly TRBD1 (5 bases). Germline-derived CDR1 and CDR2 are SGHAT and FQNNGV. The CDR3 is 13 residues long. The germline V and J ends were trimmed by 5 bases and 6 bases, with 13 bases remaining between them.

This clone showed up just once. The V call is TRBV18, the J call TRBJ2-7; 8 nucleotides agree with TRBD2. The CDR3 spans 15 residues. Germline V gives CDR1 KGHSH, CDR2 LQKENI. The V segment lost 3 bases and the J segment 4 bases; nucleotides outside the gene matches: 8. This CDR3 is CASSPVGAGGYEQYF. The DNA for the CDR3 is TGTGCCAGCTCACCCGTTGGGGCGGGGGGTTACGAGCAGTACTTC.

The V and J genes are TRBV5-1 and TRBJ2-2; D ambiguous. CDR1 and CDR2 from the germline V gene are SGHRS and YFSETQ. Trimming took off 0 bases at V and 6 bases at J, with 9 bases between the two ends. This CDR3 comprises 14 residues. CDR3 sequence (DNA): TGCGCCAGCAGCTTGGATGGGGTTGCCGGGGAGCTGTTTTTT. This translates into CASSLDGVAGELFF.

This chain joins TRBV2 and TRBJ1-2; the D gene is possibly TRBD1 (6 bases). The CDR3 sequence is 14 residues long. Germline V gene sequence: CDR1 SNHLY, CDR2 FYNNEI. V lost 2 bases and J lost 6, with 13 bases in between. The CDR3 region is CASSEQGPGHGYTF. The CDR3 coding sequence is TGTGCCAGCAGTGAACAGGGGCCAGGGCATGGCTACACCTTC. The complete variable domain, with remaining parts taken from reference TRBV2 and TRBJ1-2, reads EPEVTQTPSHQVTQMGQEVILRCVPISNHLYFYWYRQILGQKVEFLVSFYNNEISEKSEIFDDQFSVERPDGSNFTLKIRSTKLEDSAMYFCASSEQGPGHGYTFGSGTRLTVV.

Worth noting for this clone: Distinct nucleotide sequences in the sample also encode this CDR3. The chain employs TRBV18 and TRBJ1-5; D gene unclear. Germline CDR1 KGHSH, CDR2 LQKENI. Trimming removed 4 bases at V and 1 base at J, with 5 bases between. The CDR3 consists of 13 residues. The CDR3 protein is CASSRGSNQPQHF. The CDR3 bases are TGTGCCAGCTCACGTGGGAGCAATCAGCCCCAGCATTTT.

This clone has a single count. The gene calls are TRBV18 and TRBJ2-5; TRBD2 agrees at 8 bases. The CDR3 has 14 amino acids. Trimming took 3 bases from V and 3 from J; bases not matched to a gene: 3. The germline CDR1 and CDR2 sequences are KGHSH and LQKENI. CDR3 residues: CASSPMGLEETQYF. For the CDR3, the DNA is TGTGCCAGCTCACCGATGGGACTAGAAGAGACCCAGTACTTC.

CDR3 protein: CASSTALGYYGYTF. The DNA of the CDR3 is TGTGCCAGTAGTACTGCCCTCGGTTACTATGGCTACACCTTC. This chain uses TRBV19 with TRBJ1-2; D is undetermined. Germline V gene data show CDR1 as LNHDA and CDR2 as SQIVND (reference sequence). The CDR3 loop spans 14 amino acids. V was trimmed by 4 bases and J by 3 bases, leaving 12 bases between them. The entire variable domain, with the rest obtained from reference TRBV19 and TRBJ1-2, is as follows: DGGITQSPKYLFRKEGQNVTLSCEQNLNHDAMYWYRQDPGQGLRLIYYSQIVNDFQKGDIAEGYSVSREKKESFPLTVTSAQKNPTAFYLCASSTALGYYGYTFGSGTRLTVV.

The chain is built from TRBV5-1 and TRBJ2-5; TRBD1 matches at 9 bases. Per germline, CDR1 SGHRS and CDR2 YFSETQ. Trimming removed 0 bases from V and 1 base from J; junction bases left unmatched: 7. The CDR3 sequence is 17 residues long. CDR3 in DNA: TGCGCCAGCAGCTTGGCCGCGACAGGGGGACTCCAAGAGACCCAGTACTTC. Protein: CASSLAATGGLQETQYF. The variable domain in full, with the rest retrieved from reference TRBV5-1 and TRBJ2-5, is KAGVTQTPRYLIKTRGQQVTLSCSPISGHRSVSWYQQTPGQGLQFLFEYFSETQRNKGNFPGRFSGRQFSNSRSEMNVSTLELGDSALYLCASSLAATGGLQETQYFGPGTRLLVL.

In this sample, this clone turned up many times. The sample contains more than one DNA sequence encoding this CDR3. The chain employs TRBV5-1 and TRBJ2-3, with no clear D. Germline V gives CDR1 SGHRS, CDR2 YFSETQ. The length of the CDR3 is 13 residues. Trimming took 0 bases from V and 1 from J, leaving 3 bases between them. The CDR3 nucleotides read TGCGCCAGCAGCTTGGGGGGCACAGATACGCAGTATTTT. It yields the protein CASSLGGTDTQYF. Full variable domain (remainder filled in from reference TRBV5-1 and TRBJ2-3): KAGVTQTPRYLIKTRGQQVTLSCSPISGHRSVSWYQQTPGQGLQFLFEYFSETQRNKGNFPGRFSGRQFSNSRSEMNVSTLELGDSALYLCASSLGGTDTQYFGPGTRLTVL.

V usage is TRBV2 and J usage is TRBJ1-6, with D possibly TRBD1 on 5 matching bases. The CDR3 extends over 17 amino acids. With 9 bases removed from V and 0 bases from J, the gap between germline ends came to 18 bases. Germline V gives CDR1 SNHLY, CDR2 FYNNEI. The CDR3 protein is CASRTGTPTSYNSPLHF. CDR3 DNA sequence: TGTGCCAGTAGAACCGGGACTCCGACCTCCTATAATTCACCCCTCCACTTT.

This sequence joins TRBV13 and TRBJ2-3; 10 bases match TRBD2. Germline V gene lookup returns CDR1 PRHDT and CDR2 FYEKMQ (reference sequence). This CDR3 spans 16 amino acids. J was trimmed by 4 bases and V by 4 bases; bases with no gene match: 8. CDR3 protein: CASSSERGGPADTQYF. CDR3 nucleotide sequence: TGTGCCAGCAGCTCCGAGCGGGGGGGCCCTGCAGATACGCAGTATTTT.